This T cell receptor (beta chain) was documented in a study of T cell responses to AZD1222 COVID-19 vaccine. Study outcomes and limitations: Reports say nearly half of spike-specific TCRs go after unmutated variant regions. Two AZD1222 administrations were followed by greater Spike-specific TCR breadth and depth. Females made up more of the donors, who were largely white British, and clonal diversity may have come out too low. Spike as a whole was targeted by vaccine-associated CD4 TCRs, dominant at 160-218 and 743-854.

Profiling relied on immunoSEQ multiplex PCR, and the TCRdb table lists in-frame clones only, not all of them. The sample records 50,000 to 75,000 clones, roughly three quarters being singletons. V lost 4 bases to trimming and J lost 2 bases, with 11 bases between them. CDR3 length: 14 residues. The V gene's germline CDR1 is MNHNS and CDR2 SASEGT. Remarks on this clone: The antigen remains unidentified.

V is TRBV6-1 and J is TRBJ2-5, with D possibly matching TRBD2 (5 bases). This specimen was peripheral blood, taken on day 0 of AZD1222 vaccination. The receptor's source is an adult in good health. CDR3 coding DNA: TGTGCCAGCAGTGCCCGAGGGCGGCAAGAGACCCAGTACTTC. Its translation: CASSARGRQETQYF.